A selection of T cell receptor beta chains follows, all from one sample in a study of CD8 T cells in Susac syndrome. TCRdb fed the immunoSEQ multiplex PCR reads into MiXCR, producing one record per CDR3 protein. Of tens of thousands of distinct CDR3 sequences detected, approximately 95% appear once; the ten largest clones hold roughly 0.46%. Sample: CD8+ T cells from PBMCs. Every receptor here comes from a human donor with Susac syndrome. Both conserved end residues are trimmed from each CDR3. The D gene is left open where the match is weak.

TRBV19 | - | ASSIVGPLDEQF
TRBV12-3/TRBV12-4 | - | ASSPAPNTEAF
TRBV29-1 | TRBD1 | SEKTGGETQY
TRBV2 | - | ASSDGELQETQY
TRBV13 | - | ASSPGTGPSYNEQF
TRBV3-1 | TRBD1 | ASSQETGGYEQY
TRBV27 | - | ASSLEGSSYEQY
TRBV12-3/TRBV12-4 | - | ASSFGGGTYNEQF
TRBV20-1 | TRBD2 | SARVAASGPNVYNEQF
TRBV27 | - | ASSDVGRPDTQY
TRBV5-6 | TRBD2 | ASSLGTRLAGETQY
TRBV4-2 | TRBD1 | ASSQDGTAESQY
TRBV15 | - | ATSSYRSQELF
TRBV7-9 | - | ASSPRQGGDTQY
TRBV29-1 | TRBD1 | SCKGGSSYNEQF
TRBV9 | TRBD2 | ASSRLAGELDNEQF
TRBV12-3/TRBV12-4 | - | ASSLGRGDSNQPQH
TRBV5-1 | - | ASSRHDGLQETQY
TRBV29-1 | - | SVNEQNTGELF
TRBV28 | TRBD1 | AAGYGTGTDTQY
TRBV28 | TRBD2 | ASSLFSGRRTDTQY
TRBV11-2 | - | ASSLDFGPYASYNEQF
TRBV12-3/TRBV12-4 | - | ASSLLGEANIQY
TRBV20-1 | TRBD2 | SASAREGSYNEQF
TRBV28 | - | ASMAYQETQY
TRBV7-9 | - | ASTGDAFTDTQY
TRBV9 | - | ASSAGEGADTQY
TRBV6-4 | - | ASSARPLSSYNEQF
TRBV3-1 | - | ASSQEQRGGELF
TRBV4-3 | - | ASSQDTGITEAF
TRBV13 | - | ASSYQGFNEQF
TRBV20-1 | TRBD1 | SAPGQGAYEQY
TRBV4-1 | - | ASSLNRGTQY
TRBV5-4 | TRBD2 | ASSGRLAGADTQY
TRBV6-5 | TRBD1 | ASSYGQGFYNEQF
TRBV2 | - | AGNTGLEETQY
TRBV4-3 | - | ASSQDRRGSYEQY
TRBV4-2 | - | ASSPETGYEQY
TRBV9 | TRBD2 | ASSVQTPGLAGGGANYEQF
TRBV20-1 | - | SARVIVGDGGGYT